This TCR beta chain was identified during a study of T cell responses to AZD1222 COVID-19 vaccine. As concerns this clone: Its antigen remains unknown.

Study results and caveats: The peak T cell response came first, and repertoires were sampled only after it. Compared with day 0, the breadth and depth of the Spike-specific TCR repertoire rose significantly after two doses of AZD1222.

The CDR3 loop spans 13 amino acids. Germline V lookup: CDR1 GTSNPN, CDR2 SVGIG (reference sequence). Trimming stripped 5 bases from V and 1 base from J, with 11 bases between. The data were produced by immunoSEQ multiplex PCR, yet TCRdb's version contains in-frame clones alone and is incomplete. Of about 76,000 clones listed, 70% to 80% are singletons. The rearrangement uses TRBV30 and TRBJ1-1; D call uncertain. The clonotype originates from an adult who received the MenACWY meningococcal vaccine as a control. This specimen consisted of peripheral blood, obtained 28 days after the second dose of the MenACWY control vaccine. In DNA form, the CDR3 reads TGTGCCTGGGCCAAGAACCCGAACACTGAAGCTTTCTTT. Its translation: CAWAKNPNTEAFF.